This T cell receptor (beta chain) stems from a study of T-cell memory formation after mild COVID-19. The CDR3 has 15 amino acids. The V gene's germline CDR1 is SGHDT and CDR2 YYEEEE. V was shortened by 2 bases and J by 3 bases, with 14 bases between the two germline ends. Study-wide results and caveats: A balance of CD4 and CD8 characterized clones contracting day 15 to 85, whereas later expanders leaned CD4+. The pre-infection memory compartment contained some responding clones, suggesting cross-reactive memory joined. CD8+ contracting clones occupied EMRA, while CD4+ ones occupied mainly CM and EM.

5'RACE with constant-segment primers yielded barcoded, UMI-tagged TCR alpha and TCR beta cDNA libraries. One entry per CDR3 protein results from TCRdb running MiXCR on the 5' RACE reads. This sample has approximately 560,000 distinct CDR3 sequences, with approximately 15% found just once. Remarks on this clonotype: The antigen remains unidentified.

The sequence derives from an adult woman who had mild COVID-19 (a few samples of this study predate the infection). Cell type and time point are not known. The chain is built from TRBV5-6 and TRBJ2-5; D possibly matches TRBD1 or TRBD2 (5 bases each). The sequencing sample was made of PBMCs or a T cell subset sorted from them (not recorded which). The CDR3 DNA follows: TGTGCCAGCAGCTTTGGGACCCGAGAGGAAGAGACCCAGTACTTC. Protein: CASSFGTREEETQYF. Together with reference TRBV5-6 and TRBJ2-5, the CDR3 gives the full variable domain: DAGVTQSPTHLIKTRGQQVTLRCSPKSGHDTVSWYQQALGQGPQFIFQYYEEEERQRGNFPDRFSGHQFPNYSSELNVNALLLGDSALYLCASSFGTREEETQYFGPGTRLLVL.